This TCR beta chain originates from a study of T-cell memory formation after mild COVID-19. This CDR3 contains 16 residues. Trimming shortened V by 3 bases and J by 5 bases, and 19 bases separated the two germline ends. TCRdb re-derived calls from the 5' RACE reads in MiXCR, one entry per CDR3 protein. The sample lists 350,000 to 400,000 distinct CDR3 sequences; around 21% were seen once. The J gene is TRBJ2-5, the V gene TRBV23-1; D possibly corresponds to TRBD2 (6 bases). TRBV23-1 is filed as an ORF, its function uncertain. This receptor was taken from an adult woman who had mild COVID-19 (a few samples of this study predate the infection). Cell type and time point are not known. Sample: PBMCs or a T cell subset sorted from them (not recorded which). CDR3 in DNA: TGCGCCAGCAGTCAGTGGAGGGGAGAAAAGAAGGAGACCCAGTACTTC. Amino acid sequence: CASSQWRGEKKETQYF.